This T cell receptor (beta chain) was sequenced in a study of post-analysis software for immune sequencing data. Prepared TCR beta cDNA libraries contained unique molecular identifiers. The T cell input of roughly 0.95 to 10 million gave about 470,000 cDNA molecules. TCRdb reprocessed the PCR reads via MiXCR and lists one record per CDR3 protein. The sample contains approximately 730,000 distinct CDR3 sequences, 25% to 30% of which appear only once. This TCR was recovered from a girl aged 5 to 17 with multiple sclerosis. The sequenced material came from blood.

The CDR3 reads CAIASGLSYEQYF. The CDR3, as DNA: TGTGCCATCGCCTCAGGCCTCTCCTACGAGCAGTACTTC. The genes are TRBV10-3 and TRBJ2-7; D is uncertain. Germline CDR1 ENHRY, CDR2 SYGVKD. The CDR3 runs 13 residues. Trimming took off 8 bases at V and 0 bases at J, with 11 bases between the two ends.